The rows below give T cell receptor beta chains drawn from one sample of a study of blood T cell repertoires in COVID-19. The protocol was immunoSEQ multiplex PCR, while the TCRdb copy is restricted to in-frame clones and leaves out a portion. The repertoire holds about 50,000 clones, with more than 80% as singletons. What was sequenced was peripheral blood. These receptor sequences come from a man between 60 and 75 years old with acute or convalescent COVID-19. Each CDR3 is given with its conserved first and last residue. The order of the fields is V gene, J gene, clone size, D gene, CDR3 DNA, CDR3 protein. D genes are given only for firm matches. Some rows have no size entry. The others give once, few or many, or a class for an expanded clone.

V gene: TRBV28
J gene: TRBJ2-4
clone size: NA
D gene: NA
CDR3 DNA: TGTGCCAGCAGTTTAGCGGGTGAGACCAAAAACATTCAGTACTTC
CDR3 protein: CASSLAGETKNIQYF

V gene: TRBV7-3
J gene: TRBJ1-1
clone size: NA
D gene: NA
CDR3 DNA: TGTGCCAGCAGTCCTCAGAGGGGAGGTGAAGCTTTCTTT
CDR3 protein: CASSPQRGGEAFF

V gene: TRBV19
J gene: TRBJ1-1
clone size: once
D gene: NA
CDR3 DNA: TGTGCCAGTAGTACACATGGGAACACTGAAGCTTTCTTT
CDR3 protein: CASSTHGNTEAFF

V gene: TRBV29-1
J gene: TRBJ2-7
clone size: NA
D gene: NA
CDR3 DNA: TGCAGCGTTGGGGGGGACGAGCAGTACTTC
CDR3 protein: CSVGGDEQYF

V gene: TRBV24-1
J gene: TRBJ1-5
clone size: NA
D gene: NA
CDR3 DNA: TGTGCCACCAGCACGAGGGCTAGTCAGCCCCAGCATTTT
CDR3 protein: CATSTRASQPQHF

V gene: TRBV30
J gene: TRBJ1-2
clone size: NA
D gene: NA
CDR3 DNA: TGTGCCTGGAGTGTACTCGGGGGAGGGAACTATGGCTACACCTTC
CDR3 protein: CAWSVLGGGNYGYTF

V gene: TRBV4-1
J gene: TRBJ1-1
clone size: NA
D gene: TRBD1
CDR3 DNA: TGCGCCAGCAGCCCCCTAAAGGGACAGGGGACGCCGAACACTGAAGCTTTCTTT
CDR3 protein: CASSPLKGQGTPNTEAFF

V gene: TRBV6-5
J gene: TRBJ1-1
clone size: once
D gene: NA
CDR3 DNA: TGTGCCAGCAGGTACGGCAGGAACACTGAAGCTTTCTTT
CDR3 protein: CASRYGRNTEAFF

V gene: TRBV10-3
J gene: TRBJ1-1
clone size: NA
D gene: TRBD1
CDR3 DNA: TGTGCCATCAGGGACAGGGGGCAAAGGGCTGAAGCTTTCTTT
CDR3 protein: CAIRDRGQRAEAFF

V gene: TRBV7-3
J gene: TRBJ2-1
clone size: once
D gene: NA
CDR3 DNA: TGTGCCAGCAGCTTAACGGAGGGGGCGGGTCAGTTCTTC
CDR3 protein: CASSLTEGAGQFF

V gene: TRBV9
J gene: TRBJ2-7
clone size: few
D gene: TRBD1
CDR3 DNA: TGTGCCAGCAGCGTAGGGACAGGGGGTCACGAGCAGTACTTC
CDR3 protein: CASSVGTGGHEQYF

V gene: TRBV24-1
J gene: TRBJ1-2
clone size: NA
D gene: NA
CDR3 DNA: TGTGCCACCAGTGACGGACAGCTTAACTATGGCTACACCTTC
CDR3 protein: CATSDGQLNYGYTF

V gene: TRBV7-9
J gene: TRBJ2-5
clone size: NA
D gene: TRBD1
CDR3 DNA: TGTGCCAGCAGCTTGGGACCGGGACAGGGGGGTCAAGAGACCCAGTACTTC
CDR3 protein: CASSLGPGQGGQETQYF

V gene: TRBV2
J gene: TRBJ1-5
clone size: NA
D gene: NA
CDR3 DNA: TGTGCCAGCAGTGACATGAGCAATCAGCCCCAGCATTTT
CDR3 protein: CASSDMSNQPQHF

V gene: TRBV12-3/TRBV12-4
J gene: TRBJ1-6
clone size: NA
D gene: NA
CDR3 DNA: TGTGCCAGCAGTTTAAGGAGGAATTCACCCCTCCACTTT
CDR3 protein: CASSLRRNSPLHF

V gene: TRBV7-6
J gene: TRBJ1-3
clone size: NA
D gene: NA
CDR3 DNA: TGTGCCAGCAGCTCCCCGAGGGCCTCTGGAAACACCATATATTTT
CDR3 protein: CASSSPRASGNTIYF

V gene: TRBV7-3
J gene: TRBJ2-1
clone size: NA
D gene: TRBD2
CDR3 DNA: TGTGCCAGCAGCCTTGGACTAGCGGGCAATGAGCAGTTCTTC
CDR3 protein: CASSLGLAGNEQFF

V gene: TRBV30
J gene: TRBJ1-2
clone size: NA
D gene: NA
CDR3 DNA: TGTGCCTGGAGTGTACGACAGCCAATTCGCTATGGCTACACCTTC
CDR3 protein: CAWSVRQPIRYGYTF

V gene: TRBV11-1
J gene: TRBJ2-3
clone size: NA
D gene: TRBD2
CDR3 DNA: TGTGCCAGCAGCTTCGCAGCGGGGGGGAACGCAGATACGCAGTATTTT
CDR3 protein: CASSFAAGGNADTQYF

V gene: TRBV19
J gene: TRBJ2-3
clone size: NA
D gene: NA
CDR3 DNA: TGTGCCAGTAGTACAGGGTACTCTAGCACAGATACGCAGTATTTT
CDR3 protein: CASSTGYSSTDTQYF

V gene: TRBV15
J gene: TRBJ2-7
clone size: NA
D gene: TRBD1
CDR3 DNA: TGTGCCACCAGCAGAGGGGCCGGGACAGGGGGCGTTGAGCAGTACTTC
CDR3 protein: CATSRGAGTGGVEQYF

V gene: TRBV6-1
J gene: TRBJ1-2
clone size: NA
D gene: TRBD1
CDR3 DNA: TGTGCCAGCAGCGAAGCGGGACAGGGACATGGCTACACCTTC
CDR3 protein: CASSEAGQGHGYTF

V gene: TRBV3-1/TRBV3-2
J gene: TRBJ1-2
clone size: once
D gene: TRBD1
CDR3 DNA: TGTGCCAGCAGCCACCTAGGGACAGGACCCAACTATGGCTACACCTTC
CDR3 protein: CASSHLGTGPNYGYTF

V gene: TRBV2
J gene: TRBJ1-1
clone size: NA
D gene: NA
CDR3 DNA: TGTGCCAGATCAGGAGGAACTGAAGCTTTCTTT
CDR3 protein: CARSGGTEAFF

V gene: TRBV27
J gene: TRBJ2-7
clone size: NA
D gene: TRBD1
CDR3 DNA: TGTGCCAGCAGTTTCACCGGACAGGGAACGAACGAGCAGTACTTC
CDR3 protein: CASSFTGQGTNEQYF

V gene: TRBV25-1
J gene: TRBJ2-1
clone size: NA
D gene: TRBD2
CDR3 DNA: TGTGCCAGCAGTGACCGGACTAGCGGGGGCCTCGAGCAGTTCTTC
CDR3 protein: CASSDRTSGGLEQFF

V gene: TRBV5-5
J gene: TRBJ2-7
clone size: NA
D gene: NA
CDR3 DNA: TGTGCCAGCAGCTTGGGGGAGCGGAGAGAGCAGTACTTC
CDR3 protein: CASSLGERREQYF

V gene: TRBV28
J gene: TRBJ2-7
clone size: NA
D gene: NA
CDR3 DNA: TGTGCCAGCAGTTCCTACTACGAGCAGTACTTC
CDR3 protein: CASSSYYEQYF

V gene: TRBV5-1
J gene: TRBJ1-5
clone size: NA
D gene: TRBD1
CDR3 DNA: TGCGCCAGCAGCTTCGGCCAGGGGGCGGATCAGCCCCAGCATTTT
CDR3 protein: CASSFGQGADQPQHF

V gene: TRBV2
J gene: TRBJ1-5
clone size: NA
D gene: TRBD1
CDR3 DNA: TGTGCCAGCACCCTGACAGGGGGCTACCAGCCCCAGCATTTT
CDR3 protein: CASTLTGGYQPQHF

V gene: TRBV3-1/TRBV3-2
J gene: TRBJ2-5
clone size: NA
D gene: NA
CDR3 DNA: TGTGCCAGCAGCCAAGATGGGGCTACCCAGTACTTC
CDR3 protein: CASSQDGATQYF

V gene: TRBV30
J gene: TRBJ1-1
clone size: NA
D gene: TRBD1
CDR3 DNA: TGTGCCTGGAGTGGGGACAGTAGGGACACTGAAGCTTTCTTT
CDR3 protein: CAWSGDSRDTEAFF

V gene: TRBV19
J gene: TRBJ2-2
clone size: NA
D gene: NA
CDR3 DNA: TGTGCCAGTAGTATTACAGGAACGAACACCGGGGAGCTGTTTTTT
CDR3 protein: CASSITGTNTGELFF

V gene: TRBV7-2
J gene: TRBJ2-5
clone size: once
D gene: TRBD2
CDR3 DNA: TGTGCCAGCAGCACCACTAGCGGGGGCGCAAGAATCAAAGAGACCCAGTACTTC
CDR3 protein: CASSTTSGGARIKETQYF

V gene: TRBV2
J gene: TRBJ2-3
clone size: NA
D gene: TRBD2
CDR3 DNA: TGTGCCAGCAGTGGACTAGCGGGGGACTCCACAGATACGCAGTATTTT
CDR3 protein: CASSGLAGDSTDTQYF

V gene: TRBV3-1/TRBV3-2
J gene: TRBJ1-1
clone size: NA
D gene: NA
CDR3 DNA: TGTGCCAGCAGCCCAGCCGGGGGATTGAACACTGAAGCTTTCTTT
CDR3 protein: CASSPAGGLNTEAFF

V gene: TRBV12-3/TRBV12-4
J gene: TRBJ1-4
clone size: NA
D gene: NA
CDR3 DNA: TGTGCCAGCAGTCTCCAGGACTCGCGGAAACTGTTTTTT
CDR3 protein: CASSLQDSRKLFF

V gene: TRBV11-2
J gene: TRBJ1-1
clone size: NA
D gene: NA
CDR3 DNA: TGTGCCAGCAGCTTAGGACATTACGTGACATTCGAAGCTTTCTTT
CDR3 protein: CASSLGHYVTFEAFF

V gene: TRBV11-3
J gene: TRBJ2-1
clone size: NA
D gene: TRBD1
CDR3 DNA: TGTGCCAGCAGCTCCCGGACAGGAATTGAGCAGTTCTTC
CDR3 protein: CASSSRTGIEQFF

V gene: TRBV2
J gene: TRBJ2-2
clone size: NA
D gene: TRBD1
CDR3 DNA: TGTGCCAGCAGCGACCGACAGGGGGCAGTGGAGCTGTTTTTT
CDR3 protein: CASSDRQGAVELFF

V gene: TRBV18
J gene: TRBJ2-5
clone size: NA
D gene: NA
CDR3 DNA: TGTGCCAGCTCACCACCGGGCAAAGAGACCCAGTACTTC
CDR3 protein: CASSPPGKETQYF

V gene: TRBV9
J gene: TRBJ2-2
clone size: NA
D gene: NA
CDR3 DNA: TGTGCCAGCAGCGGAAACAGACAGAACACCGGGGAGCTGTTTTTT
CDR3 protein: CASSGNRQNTGELFF

V gene: TRBV3-1/TRBV3-2
J gene: TRBJ2-7
clone size: NA
D gene: TRBD1
CDR3 DNA: TGTGCCAGCAGCCAAGGGGACAGGGGAGGCGAGCAGTACTTC
CDR3 protein: CASSQGDRGGEQYF

V gene: TRBV4-3
J gene: TRBJ2-7
clone size: NA
D gene: NA
CDR3 DNA: TGCGCCAGCAGCCTCGACAGGGAGGAGGAGCAGTACTTC
CDR3 protein: CASSLDREEEQYF

V gene: TRBV7-8
J gene: TRBJ1-1
clone size: NA
D gene: TRBD1
CDR3 DNA: TGTGCCAGCAGCTTAACAGGGGGCTGGGACACTGAAGCTTTCTTT
CDR3 protein: CASSLTGGWDTEAFF

V gene: TRBV30
J gene: TRBJ1-1
clone size: NA
D gene: NA
CDR3 DNA: TGTGCCTGGAGTGTACTGGGGCAGAGCGCTGAAGCTTTCTTT
CDR3 protein: CAWSVLGQSAEAFF

V gene: TRBV2
J gene: TRBJ1-2
clone size: NA
D gene: NA
CDR3 DNA: TGTGCCAGCAGTGAAGTCAGGGGAAGCTACTATGGCTACACCTTC
CDR3 protein: CASSEVRGSYYGYTF

V gene: TRBV30
J gene: TRBJ1-5
clone size: NA
D gene: NA
CDR3 DNA: TGTGCCTGGAGTGGTGGGGAGCGACAGCCCCAGCATTTT
CDR3 protein: CAWSGGERQPQHF

V gene: TRBV5-6
J gene: TRBJ1-1
clone size: once
D gene: NA
CDR3 DNA: TGTGCCAGCAGCTTGACTTACCGCGAAGCTTTCTTT
CDR3 protein: CASSLTYREAFF

V gene: TRBV7-9
J gene: TRBJ2-5
clone size: NA
D gene: TRBD1
CDR3 DNA: TGTGCCAGCAGCCTCGGGACAGTACAAGAGACCCAGTACTTC
CDR3 protein: CASSLGTVQETQYF

V gene: TRBV9
J gene: TRBJ1-4
clone size: NA
D gene: NA
CDR3 DNA: TGTGCCAGCAGCGTGGGGGCAACGGGTAGTGAAAAACTGTTTTTT
CDR3 protein: CASSVGATGSEKLFF

V gene: TRBV2
J gene: TRBJ1-1
clone size: few
D gene: NA
CDR3 DNA: TGTGCCAGCAGTGAATCCCATACGGGGTACACTGAAGCTTTCTTT
CDR3 protein: CASSESHTGYTEAFF

V gene: TRBV9
J gene: TRBJ1-3
clone size: once
D gene: NA
CDR3 DNA: TGTGCCAGCGACTTAGGCGCCGGAACTGGAAACACCATATATTTT
CDR3 protein: CASDLGAGTGNTIYF

V gene: TRBV7-2
J gene: TRBJ2-7
clone size: NA
D gene: NA
CDR3 DNA: TGTGCCAGCAGCTTAGGCGCCAGGGCGGACGAGCAGTACTTC
CDR3 protein: CASSLGARADEQYF

V gene: TRBV6-6
J gene: TRBJ1-2
clone size: NA
D gene: TRBD1
CDR3 DNA: TGTGCCAGCAGCAGACAGGGGGCTGACTATGGCTACACCTTC
CDR3 protein: CASSRQGADYGYTF